This T cell receptor (beta chain) comes out of a study of CD8 T cells in ankylosing spondylitis. Whole-study findings and limits: The study identified a TCR beta motif of several highly homologous variants that appeared characteristic of ankylosing spondylitis blood. Reports say disease-linked clones showed up significantly more in matched ankylosing spondylitis synovial fluid.

By quantitative 5'-RACE with molecular barcodes, the TCR beta libraries were made. MiXCR, applied by TCRdb to the 5' RACE reads, yields one record per CDR3 protein. Of around 770,000 distinct CDR3 sequences detected, about 11% appear once; the ten largest clones hold about 0.5%. A word on this clonotype: Its specificity is unknown.

The germline gives CDR1 DFQATT, CDR2 SNEGSKA (reference sequence). V gave up 5 bases and J gave up 2 bases; unmatched junction bases: 8. This CDR3 is built from 15 residues. The chain joins TRBV20-1 to TRBJ2-1; 8 nucleotides line up with TRBD2. The TCR sequence derives from a male donor with ankylosing spondylitis. The sequencing sample was made of blood, either unsorted or a sorted T cell fraction (not recorded which). In nucleotides, the CDR3 is TGCAGTGCTGGGATAGCGGGGTCTACCTACAATGAGCAGTTCTTC. Translating gives CSAGIAGSTYNEQFF.